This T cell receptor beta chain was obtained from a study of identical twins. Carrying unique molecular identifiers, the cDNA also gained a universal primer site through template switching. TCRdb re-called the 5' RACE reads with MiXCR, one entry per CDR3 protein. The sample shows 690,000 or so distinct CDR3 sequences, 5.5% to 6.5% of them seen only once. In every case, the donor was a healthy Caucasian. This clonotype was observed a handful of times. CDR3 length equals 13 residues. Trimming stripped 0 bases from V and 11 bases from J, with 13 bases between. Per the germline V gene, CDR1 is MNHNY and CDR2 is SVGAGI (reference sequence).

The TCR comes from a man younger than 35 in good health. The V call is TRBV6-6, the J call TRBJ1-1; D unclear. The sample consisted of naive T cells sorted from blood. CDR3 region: CASSYSIGGRAFF. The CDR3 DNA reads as TGTGCCAGCAGTTACTCGATAGGCGGCAGGGCTTTCTTT.